What follows are 5 T cell receptor beta chains derived from one specimen sequenced in a study of T-cell memory formation after mild COVID-19. TCRdb reprocessed the 5' RACE reads with MiXCR, giving one entry per CDR3 protein. This sample carries 210,000 or so distinct CDR3 sequences, around 19% of them seen once, and the ten largest clones take approximately 2.4%. Sequencing was carried out using PBMCs or a T cell subset sorted from them (not recorded which). The origin of the receptors is an adult woman who had mild COVID-19 (a few samples of this study predate the infection). Cell type and time point are not known.

In this sample, this clonotype turned up a few times. J is TRBJ1-3 and V is TRBV6-1; D is ambiguous. Germline V gene data show CDR1 as MNHNS and CDR2 as SASEGT. Trimming pared 8 bases from V and 4 bases from J, leaving 12 bases between. The CDR3 is 13 amino acids. Written as DNA, the CDR3 is TGTGCCAGCGGTTCGGGGTACGGAAACACCATATATTTT. Its protein is CASGSGYGNTIYF.

V usage is TRBV29-1 and J usage is TRBJ1-2, with 10 nucleotides matching TRBD1. Trimming at V came to 7 bases and at J to 3 bases, leaving 5 bases not matched to a gene. Per the germline V gene, CDR1 is SQVTM and CDR2 is ANQGSEA. This CDR3 spans 13 amino acids. DNA for the CDR3: TGCAGCGGCCGGACAGGGGGAGACTATGGCTACACCTTC. It yields the protein CSGRTGGDYGYTF.

This chain joins TRBV4-1 and TRBJ2-7, with 8 bases aligning to TRBD1. Trimming cost V 3 bases and J 1 base; bases outside gene matches: 5. Germline values: CDR1 MGHRA, CDR2 YSYEKL. The CDR3 sequence is 15 residues long. Here the CDR3 DNA reads TGCGCCAGCAGCCAGGCAGGACAGGGATCCTACGAGCAGTACTTC. Amino acids: CASSQAGQGSYEQYF.

The rearrangement links TRBV4-2 to TRBJ2-7, with TRBD2 identical over 9 bases. V trimming: 0 bases; J trimming: 3 bases; junction bases outside the gene matches: 6. The length of the CDR3 is 16 residues. CDR1 and CDR2 from the germline V gene are LGHNA and YNFKEQ. DNA for the CDR3: TGTGCCAGCAGCCAAGATTCGGCGGGAGGGGTCTACGAGCAGTACTTC. Translated, it gives CASSQDSAGGVYEQYF.

This clonotype was counted many times. The gene calls are TRBV9 and TRBJ2-1, with D possibly being TRBD2 (5 bases). The CDR3 is 14 residues long. Germline V gene data show CDR1 as SGDLS and CDR2 as YYNGEE. V lost 4 bases, J lost 8 bases, and 16 bases lay in between. The CDR3: CASSPSDWKDEQFF. The CDR3 region has the DNA TGTGCCAGCAGCCCTTCGGACTGGAAGGATGAGCAGTTCTTC.